This T cell receptor (beta chain) is drawn from a study of patients and donors after allogeneic stem cell transplantation (dated by TCRdb to about 2020). From the germline V gene, CDR1 is MGHDK and CDR2 is SYGVNS. Unmatched junction bases come to 8, with V trimmed by 4 bases and J by 7 bases. Spanning cysteine to phenylalanine, the CDR3 consists of 16 amino acids. Only the CDR3 portion is preserved as DNA: 48 bases, with reading frame beginning at the first base. In regard to this clonotype: Its antigen is currently not known. Base qualities are not at hand, and no much larger clone is one base apart.

Library preparation employed RT-PCR. For sequencing, a NextSeq 550 was employed. Starting from the raw public reads, TCRdb applied fastp trimming at Q25, assembled clones with MiXCR and retained in-frame beta chains. Each record represents a unique CDR3 protein, reported with the most common genes and DNA among its rows. Within this sample are 900,000 to 1,000,000 distinct CDR3 sequences, with 18% of them counted one time only. The ten largest clones take up roughly 6% of the sample. The sequencing input was blood, either unsorted or a sorted T cell fraction (not recorded which). The chain was built from TRBV25-1 and TRBJ1-6, and 9 junction bases match TRBD1. This clonotype was obtained from a human donor who was either an allogeneic HSCT recipient or a stem cell or donor lymphocyte infusion donor (not recorded which). It is not recorded whose cells these are; they may come from a transplant donor. At the DNA level, the sequence is TGTGCCAGCAGTGCTACCACCGGGACAGGGAATTCACCCCTCCACTTT. This sequence encodes CASSATTGTGNSPLHF.